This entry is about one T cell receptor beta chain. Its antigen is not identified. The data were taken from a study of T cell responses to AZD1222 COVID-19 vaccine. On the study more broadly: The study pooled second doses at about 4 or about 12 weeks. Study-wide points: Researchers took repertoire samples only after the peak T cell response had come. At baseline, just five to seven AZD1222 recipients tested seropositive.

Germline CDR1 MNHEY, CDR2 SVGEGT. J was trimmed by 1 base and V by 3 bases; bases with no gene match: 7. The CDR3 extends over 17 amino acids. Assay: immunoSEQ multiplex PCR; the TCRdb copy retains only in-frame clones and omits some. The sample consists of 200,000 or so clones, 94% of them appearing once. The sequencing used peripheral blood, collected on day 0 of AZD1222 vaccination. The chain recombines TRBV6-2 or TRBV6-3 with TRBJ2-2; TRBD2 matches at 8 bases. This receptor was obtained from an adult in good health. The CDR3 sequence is CASSYYVLAGNTGELFF. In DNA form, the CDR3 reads TGTGCCAGCAGTTATTACGTCCTAGCGGGGAACACCGGGGAGCTGTTTTTT.